This T cell receptor (beta chain) appears in the sequencing data of a study of blood T cells in healthy people across ages. Alongside a J-beta primer mix, a sample-barcoded 5' primer served in a second PCR lasting roughly 7 to 11 cycles. Each single sample gave us at least 3 million CDR3-containing paired-end reads. TCRdb reprocessed the 5' RACE reads via MiXCR and lists one record per CDR3 protein. Of roughly 1,800,000 distinct CDR3 sequences in the sample, just under 50% were seen once. Overall study findings and caveats: Donor CMV status, an unknown factor, possibly confounded changes in expanded clonotypes. Significant beta diversity loss was already apparent by age approximately 40, declining roughly linearly.

Trimming took off 1 base at V and 9 bases at J, with 9 bases between the two ends. Germline V gene data show CDR1 as LGHDT and CDR2 as YNNKEL (reference sequence). This CDR3 spans 12 amino acids. With regard to this clonotype: The antigen is undetermined.

Each donor supplied around 10 milliliters of peripheral blood. V gene TRBV3-1 combines with J gene TRBJ2-5; no definite D call. The receptor was derived from a woman aged 40-49 years in good health. Material for sequencing was blood. CDR3 loop: CASSQGPAPQYF. The CDR3 DNA reads as TGTGCCAGCAGCCAAGGACCAGCGCCCCAGTACTTC.